A selection of T cell receptor beta chains follows, all from one sample in a study of CD8+ T cells in alopecia areata. Only in-frame clones appear in the TCRdb table, and some are missing; sequencing was by immunoSEQ multiplex PCR. The data contain roughly 100,000 clones, 86% of them seen just once; the ten biggest clones take up 11%. Here the sequenced sample was CD8+ T cells sorted from blood, taken at week 34, from a patient treated with tofacitinib. Every receptor here comes from a human donor with alopecia areata. CDR3s include the opening cysteine and the closing phenylalanine or tryptophan. A D gene is named only where the DNA matches it firmly. The size of a clone is reported for some rows only, either as once, few or many, or as a class for expanded clones.

abundance: NA
j_gene: TRBJ2-1
len: 14
v_gene: TRBV7-9
d_gene: NA
CDR3aa: CASRRVTDYNEQFF
CDR3nt: TGTGCCAGCAGACGTGTAACGGACTACAATGAGCAGTTCTTC

abundance: NA
j_gene: TRBJ1-1
len: 14
v_gene: TRBV9
d_gene: NA
CDR3aa: CASSVLAANTEAFF
CDR3nt: TGTGCCAGCAGCGTGCTGGCAGCGAACACTGAAGCTTTCTTT

abundance: NA
j_gene: TRBJ2-1
len: 14
v_gene: TRBV29-1
d_gene: TRBD1
CDR3aa: CSATRDRGYNEQFF
CDR3nt: TGCAGCGCCACCCGGGACAGGGGCTACAATGAGCAGTTCTTC

abundance: NA
j_gene: TRBJ2-3
len: 13
v_gene: TRBV30
d_gene: TRBD2
CDR3aa: CAWTLAGDDTQYF
CDR3nt: TGTGCCTGGACACTAGCGGGAGACGATACGCAGTATTTT

abundance: NA
j_gene: TRBJ2-7
len: 14
v_gene: TRBV7-2
d_gene: TRBD2
CDR3aa: CASSFSAGTYEQYF
CDR3nt: TGTGCCAGCAGCTTCTCAGCGGGAACCTACGAGCAGTACTTC

abundance: NA
j_gene: TRBJ2-7
len: 15
v_gene: TRBV11-2
d_gene: TRBD1
CDR3aa: CASSRTGGDFYEQYF
CDR3nt: TGTGCCAGCAGCCGGACAGGGGGCGATTTCTACGAGCAGTACTTC

abundance: few
j_gene: TRBJ2-7
len: 16
v_gene: TRBV7-8
d_gene: NA
CDR3aa: CASSFLGGGGSYEQYF
CDR3nt: TGTGCCAGCAGCTTCCTAGGTGGAGGGGGCTCCTACGAGCAGTACTTC

abundance: NA
j_gene: TRBJ1-4
len: 15
v_gene: TRBV28
d_gene: TRBD1
CDR3aa: CASSLDRALNEKLFF
CDR3nt: TGTGCCAGCAGTCTGGACAGGGCCTTAAATGAAAAACTGTTTTTT

abundance: NA
j_gene: TRBJ2-7
len: 14
v_gene: TRBV30
d_gene: NA
CDR3aa: CAWSLEEGLNEQYF
CDR3nt: TGTGCCTGGAGTCTAGAGGAGGGATTGAACGAGCAGTACTTC

abundance: NA
j_gene: TRBJ2-7
len: 12
v_gene: TRBV5-1
d_gene: NA
CDR3aa: CASSLGTYEQYF
CDR3nt: TGCGCCAGCAGCTTGGGCACCTACGAGCAGTACTTC

abundance: NA
j_gene: TRBJ2-7
len: 15
v_gene: TRBV4-1
d_gene: TRBD2
CDR3aa: CASSQVRGRLHEQYF
CDR3nt: TGCGCCAGCAGCCAAGTTCGCGGGAGACTCCACGAGCAGTACTTC

abundance: NA
j_gene: TRBJ2-7
len: 15
v_gene: TRBV4-1
d_gene: TRBD2
CDR3aa: CASSPNSGRACEQYF
CDR3nt: TGCGCCAGCAGCCCTAATAGCGGGAGGGCCTGCGAGCAGTACTTC

abundance: few
j_gene: TRBJ2-1
len: 15
v_gene: TRBV29-1
d_gene: TRBD1
CDR3aa: CSVVDRDRGFNEQFF
CDR3nt: TGCAGCGTTGTAGATCGGGACAGGGGGTTCAATGAGCAGTTCTTC

abundance: NA
j_gene: TRBJ1-2
len: 14
v_gene: TRBV9
d_gene: NA
CDR3aa: CASSASVENYGYTF
CDR3nt: TGTGCCAGCAGCGCCTCCGTCGAGAACTATGGCTACACCTTC

abundance: few
j_gene: TRBJ2-7
len: 12
v_gene: TRBV29-1
d_gene: NA
CDR3aa: CSVLLSTYEQYF
CDR3nt: TGCAGCGTTCTTTTATCGACCTACGAGCAGTACTTC

abundance: NA
j_gene: TRBJ1-2
len: 17
v_gene: TRBV7-9
d_gene: TRBD1
CDR3aa: CASSLVGGQGAGYGYTF
CDR3nt: TGTGCCAGCAGCTTAGTAGGTGGACAGGGGGCAGGTTATGGCTACACCTTC

abundance: NA
j_gene: TRBJ1-2
len: 14
v_gene: TRBV9
d_gene: NA
CDR3aa: CASSVGGGDYGYTF
CDR3nt: TGTGCCAGCAGCGTAGGTGGGGGAGACTATGGCTACACCTTC

abundance: NA
j_gene: TRBJ2-1
len: 16
v_gene: TRBV6-1
d_gene: TRBD2
CDR3aa: CASSEWASGQYNEQFF
CDR3nt: TGTGCCAGCAGTGAATGGGCTAGCGGGCAATACAATGAGCAGTTCTTC

abundance: NA
j_gene: TRBJ2-7
len: 13
v_gene: TRBV7-9
d_gene: NA
CDR3aa: CASSLPGTYEQYF
CDR3nt: TGTGCCAGCAGCTTACCCGGTACTTACGAGCAGTACTTC

abundance: few
j_gene: TRBJ1-2
len: 14
v_gene: TRBV28
d_gene: NA
CDR3aa: CASSSWEENYGYTF
CDR3nt: TGTGCCAGCAGCTCTTGGGAGGAGAACTATGGCTACACCTTC

abundance: once
j_gene: TRBJ2-5
len: 15
v_gene: TRBV4-1
d_gene: TRBD2
CDR3aa: CASSPGTSGEEPQYF
CDR3nt: TGCGCCAGCAGCCCCGGGACTAGCGGAGAAGAGCCCCAGTACTTC

abundance: NA
j_gene: TRBJ2-7
len: 17
v_gene: TRBV27
d_gene: TRBD1
CDR3aa: CASSLRSGGALAAEQYF
CDR3nt: TGTGCCAGCAGTTTACGGTCAGGGGGTGCCCTTGCCGCCGAGCAGTACTTC

abundance: NA
j_gene: TRBJ2-7
len: 14
v_gene: TRBV7-3
d_gene: TRBD2
CDR3aa: CASSLKGGGYEQYF
CDR3nt: TGTGCCAGCAGCTTAAAGGGCGGGGGCTACGAGCAGTACTTC

abundance: NA
j_gene: TRBJ2-1
len: 16
v_gene: TRBV29-1
d_gene: TRBD2
CDR3aa: CSVEDPSGTVYNEQFF
CDR3nt: TGCAGCGTTGAAGATCCGAGCGGGACCGTCTACAATGAGCAGTTCTTC

abundance: once
j_gene: TRBJ1-1
len: 10
v_gene: TRBV29-1
d_gene: TRBD1
CDR3aa: CSGWDSQAFF
CDR3nt: TGCAGCGGATGGGACAGCCAAGCTTTCTTT

abundance: NA
j_gene: TRBJ1-1
len: 12
v_gene: TRBV29-1
d_gene: NA
CDR3aa: CSVAGGNTEAFF
CDR3nt: TGCAGCGTTGCTGGGGGGAACACTGAAGCTTTCTTT

abundance: once
j_gene: TRBJ1-1
len: 13
v_gene: TRBV7-6
d_gene: NA
CDR3aa: CASSRGELTEAFF
CDR3nt: TGTGCCAGCAGCCGAGGGGAACTTACTGAAGCTTTCTTT

abundance: NA
j_gene: TRBJ2-1
len: 19
v_gene: TRBV11-2
d_gene: NA
CDR3aa: CASSLDPQPKTRSYNEQFF
CDR3nt: TGTGCCAGCAGCTTAGACCCGCAACCCAAGACACGCTCCTACAATGAGCAGTTCTTC

abundance: NA
j_gene: TRBJ2-2
len: 16
v_gene: TRBV6-5
d_gene: NA
CDR3aa: CASSYSSPEGTRELFF
CDR3nt: TGTGCCAGCAGTTACTCCAGTCCAGAGGGGACAAGGGAGCTGTTTTTT

abundance: NA
j_gene: TRBJ2-2
len: 17
v_gene: TRBV6-1
d_gene: NA
CDR3aa: CASSEAHEVLFDGELFF
CDR3nt: TGTGCCAGCAGTGAAGCGCATGAGGTCCTCTTCGACGGGGAGCTGTTTTTT